These 14 T cell receptor beta chains came from one sample sequenced in a study of post-analysis software for immune sequencing data. These receptors lack a known antigen. Findings and caveats of the study: Relative to controls, patients had several TRBV segments at higher frequency, with TRBV5-6, TRBV5-1 and TRBV20-1 among these.

Unique molecular identifiers were present in the TCR beta cDNA libraries. TCRdb recomputed calls from the PCR reads with MiXCR, one row per CDR3 protein. The sample includes about 150,000 distinct CDR3 sequences, approximately 28% of them seen just once. Sequencing was done on a sample of blood. All receptors come from a girl aged 5 to 17 with multiple sclerosis.

Many counts were recorded for this clonotype. The rearrangement uses TRBV12-3 or TRBV12-4 and TRBJ2-3; TRBD2 matches at 10 bases. This CDR3 has 15 amino acids. Unmatched junction bases numbered 4, after V lost 5 bases and J lost 2 bases. The CDR3 DNA sequence: TGTGCCAGCAGTCGGACTAGCGGAACCACAGATACGCAGTATTTT. Amino acid sequence: CASSRTSGTTDTQYF.

This clonotype has only a few counts. CDR3 sequence reads: CASRPGSSYNEQFF. The CDR3 coding sequence is TGTGCCTCCCGCCCGGGTTCTTCCTACAATGAGCAGTTCTTC. This chain links TRBV19 with TRBJ2-1; no clear D gene. CDR3 length: 14 residues. V was trimmed by 11 bases and J by 1 base, leaving 15 bases between them. CDR1 and CDR2 from the germline V gene are LNHDA and SQIVND (reference sequence).

The gene calls are TRBV28 and TRBJ2-7, with D tentatively TRBD1 or TRBD2 (6 bases each). Germline values: CDR1 MDHEN, CDR2 SYDVKM. Trimming left V 6 bases short and J 2 bases short, with 20 bases between. CDR3 length equals 16 residues. In DNA form, the CDR3 reads TGTGCCAGCAGGACCCGTGGAGGGGGAGTAACCTACGAGCAGTACTTC. It translates to CASRTRGGGVTYEQYF.

This clonotype has more than one count but fewer than ten. V and J are TRBV12-3 or TRBV12-4 and TRBJ2-3; TRBD2 aligns across 10 bases. The CDR3 runs to 16 residues. Trimming at V came to 2 bases and at J to 4 bases, leaving 6 bases not matched to a gene. The CDR3, as DNA: TGTGCCAGCAGTTTAACGACTAGCGGGCGCCCAGATACGCAGTATTTT. It translates to CASSLTTSGRPDTQYF.

There are many counts of this clonotype. This chain uses TRBV6-1 with TRBJ2-1; 8 bases align to TRBD2. CDR1 MNHNS and CDR2 SASEGT come from the germline V gene. The CDR3 contains 15 residues. V was clipped by 3 bases and J by 2 bases; unmatched bases: 3. In nucleotides, the CDR3 is TGTGCCAGCAGTGAGCAAGCGGGGGCCTACAATGAGCAGTTCTTC. It yields the protein CASSEQAGAYNEQFF.

Many counts were recorded for this clonotype. This chain connects TRBV28 to TRBJ1-6; 7 nucleotides line up with TRBD1. The germline CDR1 and CDR2 sequences are MDHEN and SYDVKM. V dropped 4 bases and J dropped 8; count of bases not matched to a gene: 5. The CDR3 has 14 residues. CDR3 amino acids: CASSSGQAYSPLHF. The CDR3 bases are TGTGCCAGCAGTTCAGGACAGGCCTATTCACCCCTCCACTTT.

This clonotype has a count of ten or more. J is TRBJ2-7 and V is TRBV24-1, with D possibly TRBD1 on 6 matching bases. CDR1 KGHDR and CDR2 SFDVKD come from the germline V gene. V was trimmed by 5 bases and J by 2 bases, leaving 18 bases between them. The CDR3 consists of 16 residues. The CDR3: CATSGFRTEYPYEQYF. CDR3 DNA: TGTGCCACCAGTGGGTTTCGGACAGAATACCCCTACGAGCAGTACTTC.

A word on this clonotype: This may stem from a read error, because a much larger clone lies one nucleotide away. This chain uses TRBV4-1 with TRBJ1-2, with no clear D. CDR1 is MGHRA, CDR2 YSYEKL, per germline. The CDR3 spans 13 residues. The CDR3 coding sequence is TGCGCCGGCAGCCAACCCAGATCTTATGGCTACACCTTC. Encoded protein: CAGSQPRSYGYTF.

Worth noting for this clonotype: Being one base from a much bigger clone, this may be a read error. The V and J genes are TRBV15 and TRBJ2-7; no reliable D call. CDR3 length equals 16 residues. Trimming took 4 bases from V and 2 from J, leaving 18 bases between them. Germline loops: CDR1 LNHNV, CDR2 YYDKDF (reference sequence). The CDR3 bases are TGTGCCACCAGCAAAGATCGGCTGGGTGGAGCCTACGAGCAGTACTTC. It yields the protein CATSKDRLGGAYEQYF.

The gene calls are TRBV12-3 or TRBV12-4 and TRBJ1-2, with 9 bases matching TRBD1. V lost 10 bases, J lost 6 bases, and 9 bases stayed unmatched. This CDR3 comprises 13 residues. Written as DNA, the CDR3 is TGTGCCATCAATAGACAGGGGGAAGATGGCTACACCTTC. This translates into CAINRQGEDGYTF.

Details on this clonotype: One base away lies a much larger clone, so this may be a sequencing read error. The chain recombines TRBV7-2 with TRBJ2-6; D may be TRBD1 (5 bases). Germline CDR1 is SGHTA and CDR2 is FQGNSA. The CDR3 contains 15 residues. V gave up 5 bases and J gave up 0 bases, with 8 bases separating them. For the CDR3, the DNA is TGTGCCAGCAGCCGCGACAGCTCTGGGGCCAACGTCCTGACTTTC. This gives the protein CASSRDSSGANVLTF.

Regarding this clonotype: This may stem from a read error, because a much larger clone lies one nucleotide away. V gene TRBV5-1 combines with J gene TRBJ2-7; the match to TRBD1 covers 10 bases. The germline gives CDR1 SGHRS, CDR2 YFSETQ. There are 14 residues in the CDR3. The CDR3 reads CANSPRTGGYEQYF. The CDR3 nucleotides are TGCGCCAACAGCCCCCGGACAGGGGGCTACGAGCAGTACTTC.

This clonotype has ten or more counts. V usage is TRBV2 and J usage is TRBJ2-7; D is possibly TRBD2 (6 bases). Germline assignment: CDR1 SNHLY and CDR2 FYNNEI. The CDR3 contains 15 residues. V lost 2 bases, J lost 0 bases, and 11 bases lay in between. The CDR3: CASSEPAGSSYEQYF. DNA of the CDR3: TGTGCCAGCAGTGAACCGGCCGGGAGCTCCTACGAGCAGTACTTC. Looking up the rest from reference TRBV2 and TRBJ2-7 gives the full variable domain: EPEVTQTPSHQVTQMGQEVILRCVPISNHLYFYWYRQILGQKVEFLVSFYNNEISEKSEIFDDQFSVERPDGSNFTLKIRSTKLEDSAMYFCASSEPAGSSYEQYFGPGTRLTVT.

The table lists this clonotype with a few counts. This sequence joins TRBV6-5 and TRBJ1-1; D unclear. In germline, CDR1 is MNHEY, CDR2 SVGAGI. The V end was cut by 6 bases, the J end by 0 bases, with 11 bases between. The CDR3 covers 14 residues. CDR3 nucleotides: TGTGCCAGCAGGACCGGGTTTGTGAACACTGAAGCTTTCTTT. Translating gives CASRTGFVNTEAFF.